Listed here are 29 T cell receptor beta chains from one sample, sequenced in a study of regulatory T cells in long-lasting Graves disease. As to time point: newly diagnosed GD, antithyroid drugs for less than 3 months. From PBMCs, RNA was extracted and then used to make the TCR library. For TCR beta, libraries came from iRepertoire HTBI primers and Arm-PCR of CDR3 regions. TCRdb re-derived calls from the multiplex PCR reads in MiXCR, one entry per CDR3 protein. This sample has approximately 560,000 distinct CDR3 sequences; 16% occur once, and the top ten carry 9.5% to 15%. The same data also went into a second study, on T cells in Graves' hyperthyroidism and ophthalmopathy.

This sample comprised peripheral blood mononuclear cells (PBMCs), obtained at new diagnosis, from a patient treated with antithyroid drugs. These TCRs come from a man aged 18 to 35 with Graves disease.

This clonotype was counted a few times. V gene TRBV6-1 combines with J gene TRBJ2-5, with TRBD1 matching over 7 bases. Unmatched junction bases numbered 6, after V lost 6 bases and J lost 2 bases. Germline loops: CDR1 MNHNS, CDR2 SASEGT. The CDR3 totals 14 residues. The CDR3 nucleotides read TGTGCCAGCAGGGCCGGGACAGCACAAGAGACCCAGTACTTC. It translates to CASRAGTAQETQYF.

This clonotype was counted many times. The V call is TRBV30, the J call TRBJ1-2, with TRBD1 matching over 7 bases. The V and J ends lost 5 bases and 5 bases, in that order; junction bases with no gene match: 5. This CDR3 contains 12 residues. The germline V gene encodes CDR1 GTSNPN and CDR2 SVGIG (reference sequence). This chain's CDR3 is CAWSGQSYGYTF. CDR3 coding DNA: TGTGCCTGGTCGGGACAGTCTTATGGCTACACCTTC.

This clonotype was seen a few times. The chain recombines TRBV3-1 with TRBJ2-7, with TRBD2 matching 9 bases. The CDR3 contains 17 residues. J gave up 2 bases and V 0 bases, and 8 bases lay outside the gene matches. The germline CDR1 and CDR2 sequences are LGHDT and YNNKEL (reference sequence). The DNA for the CDR3 is TGTGCCAGCAGCCAAGATAGACTAGCGGCAGATACCTACGAGCAGTACTTC. Protein product: CASSQDRLAADTYEQYF.

This clonotype has a count of ten or more. The CDR3 DNA reads TGCAGTGCTGCCACCAGAACGGGGCGGGTGGCAGAGACCCAGTACTTC. Encoded protein: CSAATRTGRVAETQYF. The chain is built from TRBV20-1 and TRBJ2-5; either TRBD1 or TRBD2 may supply D (5 bases each). The CDR3 length is 16 residues. Per germline, CDR1 DFQATT and CDR2 SNEGSKA (reference sequence). Trimming removed 5 bases at V and 4 bases at J, with 23 bases between.

This clonotype was counted many times. This sequence joins TRBV7-6 and TRBJ2-2; possible D gene TRBD2, 6 bases. The CDR3 length is 15 residues. The germline V gene encodes CDR1 SGHVS and CDR2 FNYEAQ. The V end lost 1 base, the J end lost 1 base, and 7 bases lay between the germline ends. The CDR3 protein is CASSLGTMNTGELFF. The CDR3 DNA is TGTGCCAGCAGCTTAGGGACTATGAACACCGGGGAGCTGTTTTTT.

This clonotype was counted ten times or more. The gene calls are TRBV3-1 and TRBJ2-7; a possible D gene is TRBD2 (6 bases). CDR1 and CDR2 from the germline V gene are LGHDT and YNNKEL (reference sequence). Trimming removed 1 base at V and 2 bases at J, with 9 bases between. The CDR3 runs to 14 residues. CDR3 nucleotides: TGTGCCAGCAGCCAAGGGGGACTTGCCTACGAGCAGTACTTC. Translated, it gives CASSQGGLAYEQYF.

The rearrangement uses TRBV11-2 and TRBJ2-7; D might be TRBD2 (6 bases). Trimming cost V 3 bases and J 0 bases, with 15 bases left between them. The germline V gene has CDR1 SGHAT and CDR2 FQNNGV. The CDR3 loop spans 16 amino acids. CDR3 protein: CASSFPGLGFSYEQYF. The CDR3 nucleotides are TGTGCCAGCAGCTTCCCGGGACTGGGGTTCTCCTACGAGCAGTACTTC.

The table lists this clonotype with a few counts. The chain recombines TRBV20-1 with TRBJ2-3; 7 bases map to TRBD2. Looked up from germline, CDR1 is DFQATT and CDR2 is SNEGSKA (reference sequence). V dropped 6 bases and J dropped 3; count of bases not matched to a gene: 9. The CDR3 sequence is 14 residues long. This chain's CDR3 is CSAAGVGGTDTQYF. The CDR3 coding sequence is TGCAGTGCGGCGGGGGTCGGGGGAACAGATACGCAGTATTTT.

This clonotype was seen repeatedly, ten times or more. V usage is TRBV6-5 and J usage is TRBJ1-5, with D maybe TRBD1 (5 bases). CDR3 length: 14 amino acids. In germline, CDR1 is MNHEY, CDR2 SVGAGI. Trimming stripped 0 bases from V and 6 bases from J, with 9 bases between. Here the CDR3 reads CASSYSLGGQPQHF. In DNA, the CDR3 is TGTGCCAGCAGTTACTCTCTTGGGGGTCAGCCCCAGCATTTT.

Worth noting for this clonotype: An end of the junction differs from the germline gene, which may be a read error. The rearrangement links TRBV10-3 to TRBJ2-2; 8 positions match TRBD2. The CDR3 totals 14 residues. CDR1 is ENHRY, CDR2 SYGVKD, per germline. In DNA form, the CDR3 reads TGTGCCATCACCAGCGGGAGTAACACCGGGGAGCTGTCTTTT. This gives the protein CAITSGSNTGELSF.

This clonotype has more than one count but fewer than ten. The rearrangement joins TRBV27 to TRBJ1-5; weak D call: TRBD1 (6 bases). CDR1 is MNHEY and CDR2 is SMNVEV in the germline V gene (reference sequence). This CDR3 has 15 amino acids. V was pared by 3 bases and J by 6 bases, with 15 bases between. CDR3 sequence reads: CASSFVGSGAQPQHF. DNA for the CDR3: TGTGCCAGCAGTTTTGTAGGTTCGGGGGCTCAGCCCCAGCATTTT.

This clonotype was counted many times. The rearrangement joins TRBV20-1 to TRBJ1-2; D gene ambiguous. V was trimmed by 3 bases and J by 8 bases, leaving 16 bases between them. The CDR3 runs to 13 residues. CDR1 DFQATT and CDR2 SNEGSKA come from the germline V gene (reference sequence). CDR3 protein: CSARGIGKGGYTF. DNA of the CDR3: TGCAGTGCTAGGGGTATAGGGAAGGGCGGCTACACCTTC.

This clonotype was seen ten or more times. The chain employs TRBV28 and TRBJ2-3; TRBD2 might be the D (6 bases). V lost 6 bases, J lost 2 bases, and 12 bases lay in between. Germline V lookup: CDR1 MDHEN, CDR2 SYDVKM. The CDR3 runs 14 residues. CDR3 residues: CASSIGTLTDTQYF. The CDR3, as DNA: TGTGCCAGCAGCATCGGGACTCTCACAGATACGCAGTATTTT.

The V call is TRBV29-1, the J call TRBJ1-2, with TRBD1 matching over 8 bases. Germline loops: CDR1 SQVTM, CDR2 ANQGSEA. The CDR3 sequence is 13 residues long. The V segment lost 7 bases and the J segment 4 bases; nucleotides outside the gene matches: 8. CDR3 protein: CSALTGVGYGYTF. The CDR3 nucleotides read TGCAGCGCTCTGACAGGGGTCGGCTATGGCTACACCTTC.

There are a few counts of this clonotype. The chain is built from TRBV6-2 or TRBV6-3 and TRBJ2-7; 11 nucleotides agree with TRBD1. Germline trimming cut 1 base from V and 7 bases from J; bases unmatched to any gene: 15. This CDR3 contains 18 residues. CDR1 and CDR2 from the germline V gene are MNHEY and SVGEGT. As DNA, the CDR3 is TGTGCCAGCAGTTACTTCGTGGGGGGGACAGGGGGACGGGGAGAGCAGTACTTC. Encoded protein: CASSYFVGGTGGRGEQYF.

This clonotype was recorded at least ten times. V gene TRBV27 combines with J gene TRBJ2-7, with D perhaps TRBD2 (6 bases). Trimming stripped 2 bases from V and 3 bases from J, with 11 bases between. The CDR3 spans 14 residues. Germline assignment: CDR1 MNHEY and CDR2 SMNVEV (reference sequence). This CDR3 is CASSLIAVGYEQYF. CDR3 nucleotide sequence: TGTGCCAGCAGTTTAATAGCGGTGGGCTACGAGCAGTACTTC.

This clonotype showed up many times. This chain joins TRBV29-1 and TRBJ2-3; D is possibly TRBD2 (5 bases). CDR3 size: 11 residues. Germline lookup yields CDR1 SQVTM and CDR2 ANQGSEA. The V and J ends lost 4 bases and 11 bases respectively, with 13 bases between them. The CDR3 DNA follows: TGCAGCGTTGGCCTACCCGAGGGGCAGTATTTT. Residues: CSVGLPEGQYF.

At least ten counts were recorded for this clonotype. The chain recombines TRBV5-1 with TRBJ2-2; 9 bases align to TRBD1. The J segment lost 5 bases and the V segment lost 4 bases, leaving 3 bases of the junction unmatched. This CDR3 contains 14 residues. Germline CDR1 reads SGHRS; CDR2 reads YFSETQ. CDR3: CASSTGQGTGELFF. The CDR3 DNA reads TGCGCCAGCAGCACGGGACAGGGAACCGGGGAGCTGTTTTTT.

There are a few counts of this clonotype. This CDR3 is CASSHPRDSNSPLHF. As DNA, the CDR3 is TGTGCCAGCAGCCACCCCCGGGACAGCAATTCACCCCTCCACTTT. This chain uses TRBV6-2 or TRBV6-3 with TRBJ1-6, with 7 bases matching TRBD1. This CDR3 contains 15 residues. Looked up from germline, CDR1 is MNHEY and CDR2 is SVGEGT. V shed 6 bases and J 7 bases; nucleotides not matched to a gene: 9.

This clonotype came up a few times. Relative to the germline gene, one junction end is altered; a read error may explain this. The chain has TRBV7-8 and TRBJ2-1, with 9 bases identical to TRBD2. Germline V gives CDR1 SGHVS, CDR2 FQNEAQ. The CDR3 totals 19 residues. The CDR3 spells CASSPDAEGSGREYNEQSF. As DNA, the CDR3 is TGTGCCAGCAGCCCGGATGCCGAGGGTAGCGGGAGAGAGTACAATGAGCAGTCCTTC. Full variable domain (remainder filled in from reference TRBV7-8 and TRBJ2-1): GAGVSQSPRYKVAKRGQDVALRCDPISGHVSLFWYQQALGQGPEFLTYFQNEAQLDKSGLPSDRFFAERPEGSVSTLKIQRTQQEDSAVYLCASSPDAEGSGREYNEQSFGPGTRLTVL.

This clonotype occurred many times. The chain couples TRBV28 to TRBJ1-5; the D is unclear. The germline V gene encodes CDR1 MDHEN and CDR2 SYDVKM. The CDR3 totals 15 residues. V lost 1 base to trimming and J lost 5 bases, with 12 bases between them. Here the CDR3 reads CASSLLGGSDQPQHF. CDR3 DNA: TGTGCCAGCAGTTTATTAGGCGGCAGCGATCAGCCCCAGCATTTT. The full variable domain, its missing parts supplied by reference TRBV28 and TRBJ1-5, is DVKVTQSSRYLVKRTGEKVFLECVQDMDHENMFWYRQDPGLGLRLIYFSYDVKMKEKGDIPEGYSVSREKKERFSLILESASTNQTSMYLCASSLLGGSDQPQHFGDGTRLSIL.

V usage is TRBV10-1 and J usage is TRBJ2-2; D call uncertain. The germline CDR1 and CDR2 sequences are WNHNN and SYGVQD (reference sequence). CDR3 length: 17 residues. The V end was cut by 3 bases, the J end by 0 bases, with 14 bases between. The CDR3 is CASSDGVISANTGELFF. DNA for the CDR3: TGCGCCAGCAGTGATGGAGTCATCAGCGCGAACACCGGGGAGCTGTTTTTT.

The table lists this clonotype with a few counts. The V gene is TRBV9, the J gene TRBJ1-4; 8 bases line up with TRBD1. Looked up from germline, CDR1 is SGDLS and CDR2 is YYNGEE. The CDR3 spans 14 residues. J was trimmed by 7 bases and V by 0 bases; bases with no gene match: 2. The DNA of the CDR3 is TGTGCCAGCAGCGTAGGCGACAGGGGTGAAAAACTGTTTTTT. Protein sequence: CASSVGDRGEKLFF.

This clonotype was observed at least ten times. V and J are TRBV30 and TRBJ1-2; tentative D call: TRBD1 (6 bases). CDR3 length: 13 amino acids. Trimming removed 4 bases from V and 1 base from J, with 10 bases in between. Germline values: CDR1 GTSNPN, CDR2 SVGIG (reference sequence). The CDR3 DNA reads TGTGCCTGGATGGAGGGGGGTAACTATGGCTACACCTTC. It is translated as CAWMEGGNYGYTF.

This clonotype was detected once. This rearrangement joins TRBV29-1 to TRBJ1-2; D not certain. The CDR3 is made up of 11 amino acids. Germline V gene lookup returns CDR1 SQVTM and CDR2 ANQGSEA. V was pared by 4 bases and J by 8 bases, with 11 bases between. CDR3 protein: CSVGVAAGYTF. For the CDR3, the DNA is TGCAGCGTTGGGGTGGCGGCGGGCTACACCTTC.

J is TRBJ2-1 and V is TRBV7-9, with 8 bases fitting TRBD2. This CDR3 has 14 residues. Germline V CDR1 and CDR2: SEHNR, FQNEAQ (reference sequence). The V and J ends lost 5 bases and 9 bases, in that order; junction bases with no gene match: 9. This chain's CDR3 is CASSETAGVVEQFF. CDR3 coding DNA: TGTGCCAGCAGCGAGACAGCGGGAGTGGTTGAGCAGTTCTTC.

Points on this clonotype: A much larger clone differs by one base, so this may be a read error. The rearrangement uses TRBV12-3 or TRBV12-4 and TRBJ2-7; no firm D call. This CDR3 spans 15 amino acids. V lost 7 bases and J 3 bases, leaving 19 bases between the germline ends. The CDR3 spells CASNLTLGHHYEQYF. The CDR3 DNA sequence: TGTGCCAGCAATTTGACCCTAGGGCACCACTACGAGCAGTACTTC.

In this sample, this clonotype turned up a few times. The DNA of the CDR3 is TGTGCCAGCAAGAAGGCTAGCGGGAGTCTTGCCGGGGAGCTGTTTTTT. Protein product: CASKKASGSLAGELFF. The chain recombines TRBV2 with TRBJ2-2, with TRBD2 matching over 10 bases. With V trimmed by 7 bases and J by 6 bases, 11 bases remained unmatched. In germline, CDR1 is SNHLY, CDR2 FYNNEI. The CDR3 loop spans 16 amino acids.

This clonotype has just a few counts. The gene calls are TRBV18 and TRBJ2-1; no clear D gene. V dropped 3 bases and J dropped 5 bases, with 17 bases sitting between them. The CDR3 is made up of 16 amino acids. CDR1 is KGHSH, CDR2 LQKENI, per germline. This CDR3 is CASSPWTGSANNEQFF. The CDR3 DNA is TGTGCCAGCTCACCGTGGACCGGGTCGGCCAACAATGAGCAGTTCTTC.